This T cell receptor beta chain emerged from a study of blood T cell repertoires in COVID-19. Study in general: In each case, the material was cDNA or gDNA derived from T cells, B-cell-depleted T cells, or PBMCs.

After removal of 3 bases from V and 2 bases from J, the junction contained 16 bases not matched to a gene. Germline-derived CDR1 and CDR2 are SNHLY and FYNNEI. This CDR3 has 19 amino acids. Everyone who took part was roughly 18 to 90 years old, and they came from 20 to 25 US areas. Under the authors' procedure: Estimation of nucleated cell counts was performed using reference gene primer amplification. TCRdb's table, derived via immunoSEQ multiplex PCR, lists solely in-frame clones and lacks some. V, J and clone size are taken as reported in that table, and D and trimming were inferred from the DNA itself. The table has fewer than 350,000 clones, approximately 89% seen once.

The clonotype was recovered from a woman between 40 and 55 years old who had recovered from COVID-19. Sequencing was done on a sample of PBMCs or T cells enriched from blood (not recorded which). The chain has TRBV2 and TRBJ2-3; TRBD2 agrees at 8 bases. The CDR3 here is CASSDEIAPIAGTTDTQYF. The CDR3 DNA reads TGTGCCAGCAGTGATGAGATAGCCCCTATAGCGGGAACCACAGATACGCAGTATTTT.